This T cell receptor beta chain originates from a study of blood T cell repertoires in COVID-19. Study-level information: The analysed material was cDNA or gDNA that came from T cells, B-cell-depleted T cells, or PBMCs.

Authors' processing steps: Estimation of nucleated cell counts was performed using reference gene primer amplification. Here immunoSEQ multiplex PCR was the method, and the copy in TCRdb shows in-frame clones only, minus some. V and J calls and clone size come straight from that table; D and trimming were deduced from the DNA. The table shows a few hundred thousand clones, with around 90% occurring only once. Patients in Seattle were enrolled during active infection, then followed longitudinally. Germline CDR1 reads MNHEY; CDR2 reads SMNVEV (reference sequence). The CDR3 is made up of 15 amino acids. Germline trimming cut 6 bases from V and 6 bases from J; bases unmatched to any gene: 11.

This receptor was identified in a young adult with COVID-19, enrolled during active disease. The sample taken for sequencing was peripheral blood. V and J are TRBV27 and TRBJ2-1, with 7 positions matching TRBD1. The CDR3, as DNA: TGTGCCAGCAGGTCCAGGGGGTCCCAGGGCAATGAGCAGTTCTTC. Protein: CASRSRGSQGNEQFF.